Included here is one T cell receptor (beta chain) sequence, with context. These data originate in a study of blood T cell repertoires in COVID-19. CDR1 and CDR2 (germline): SNHLY, FYNNEI. The CDR3 contains 13 residues. Trimming left V 6 bases short and J 1 base short, with 9 bases between. Produced via immunoSEQ multiplex PCR; TCRdb's table is partial and in-frame only. This sample yields roughly 250,000 clones, of which around 87% are seen a single time; approximately 3.5% belongs to the top ten. The genes are TRBV2 and TRBJ1-2; no firm D call. Sequencing was carried out using PBMCs or T cells enriched from blood (not recorded which). The sequence came from a woman in her thirties or forties with acute COVID-19. The CDR3 bases are TGTGCCAGCAGCGTTTCCTATAACTATGGCTACACCTTC. Its translation: CASSVSYNYGYTF.